The 15 T cell receptor beta chains below were found in one sample sequenced in a study of technical replicates of blood from a handful of donors. The table came from immunoSEQ multiplex PCR; TCRdb's copy has only in-frame clones and leaves some out. Among more than 90,000 clones listed, 90% to 96% were seen once. Sequenced input: T cells isolated from PBMCs. These receptor sequences come from a human donor in good health.

J is TRBJ1-2 and V is TRBV2, with 7 bases that match TRBD1. The V gene's germline CDR1 is SNHLY and CDR2 FYNNEI. The ends lost 8 bases at V and 5 bases at J; junction bases unmatched: 8. This CDR3 is built from 13 residues. CDR3 sequence: CASVAQGGYGYTF. The CDR3 DNA reads as TGTGCCAGCGTTGCGCAGGGGGGATATGGCTACACCTTC.

This clone has just a few counts. The chain is built from TRBV19 and TRBJ1-5; 10 positions agree with TRBD1. This CDR3 has 15 residues. The V gene end was trimmed by 9 bases and the J gene end by 2 bases; junction bases not matched to a gene: 7. Germline V gene data show CDR1 as LNHDA and CDR2 as SQIVND (reference sequence). The CDR3 DNA sequence: TGTGCCAGCTGCCCCGGGACAGGGGGCAATCAGCCCCAGCATTTT. It codes for CASCPGTGGNQPQHF.

In this sample, this clone turned up once. The V gene is TRBV27, the J gene TRBJ2-7, with TRBD1 identical over 8 bases. The ends lost 6 bases at V and 0 bases at J; junction bases unmatched: 7. CDR1 and CDR2 (germline): MNHEY, SMNVEV (reference sequence). The CDR3 is made up of 15 amino acids. CDR3 amino acids: CASSPGTGYSYEQYF. The CDR3 DNA is TGTGCCAGCAGCCCCGGGACAGGCTACTCCTACGAGCAGTACTTC.

The chain carries TRBV19 and TRBJ2-7; TRBD2 matches at 12 bases. The CDR3 has 14 residues. The J segment lost 7 bases and the V segment lost 7 bases, leaving 8 bases of the junction unmatched. Germline loops: CDR1 LNHDA, CDR2 SQIVND (reference sequence). The DNA for the CDR3 is TGTGCCAGTAACGGACTAGCGGGGCCTACTGAGCAGTACTTC. Protein: CASNGLAGPTEQYF.

The rearrangement links TRBV7-8 to TRBJ1-1; 10 bases agree with TRBD1. This CDR3 has 16 amino acids. The V and J ends lost 3 bases and 2 bases, in that order; junction bases with no gene match: 6. Germline V gives CDR1 SGHVS, CDR2 FQNEAQ. In nucleotides, the CDR3 is TGTGCCAGCAGCTTCTGGACAGGGGGAGTAAACACTGAAGCTTTCTTT. Translating it yields CASSFWTGGVNTEAFF.

The chain is built from TRBV5-1 and TRBJ2-3; 9 bases are a match to TRBD2. The CDR3 sequence is 13 residues long. J gave up 3 bases and V 7 bases, and 3 bases lay outside the gene matches. From germline, CDR1 is SGHRS and CDR2 YFSETQ. The CDR3 DNA sequence: TGCGCCAGCGGGGCGGGGGGGACAGATACGCAGTATTTT. Translated, it gives CASGAGGTDTQYF.

The chain couples TRBV5-1 to TRBJ2-7, with D perhaps TRBD2 (5 bases). Germline values: CDR1 SGHRS, CDR2 YFSETQ. V was trimmed by 1 base and J by 4 bases, leaving 15 bases between them. The CDR3 contains 15 residues. The CDR3 nucleotides read TGCGCCAGCAGCTTGTGGTCTAGCAAAAATTACGAGCAGTACTTC. Amino acids: CASSLWSSKNYEQYF.

V is TRBV10-3 and J is TRBJ2-5; D is undetermined. The CDR3 covers 13 residues. V was shortened by 3 bases and J by 1 base, with 6 bases between the two germline ends. Germline-derived CDR1 and CDR2 are ENHRY and SYGVKD. The DNA of the CDR3 is TGTGCCATCAGTGACGGTCCCCAAGAGACCCAGTACTTC. Translated, it gives CAISDGPQETQYF.

On this clone: Germline and junction disagree at one end, which may indicate a read error. The rearrangement joins TRBV7-7 to TRBJ2-3; TRBD1 aligns across 8 bases. The CDR3 sequence is 14 residues long. CDR1 SSHAT and CDR2 FNYEAQ come from the germline V gene (reference sequence). Written as DNA, the CDR3 is TGTGCTAGCAGCCCGGACAGGGCCGTTCATACGCAGTATTTT. Protein sequence: CASSPDRAVHTQYF.

This rearrangement joins TRBV18 to TRBJ2-2; 7 nucleotides agree with TRBD2. J lost 6 bases, V lost 3 bases, and 7 bases had no gene match. The CDR3 loop spans 15 amino acids. Germline CDR1 and CDR2: KGHSH and LQKENI. Here the CDR3 reads CASSPGESGAGELFF. The CDR3 region has the DNA TGTGCCAGCTCACCGGGGGAAAGCGGGGCCGGGGAGCTGTTTTTT. The full variable domain, rest sourced from reference TRBV18 and TRBJ2-2, is NAGVMQNPRHLVRRRGQEARLRCSPMKGHSHVYWYRQLPEEGLKFMVYLQKENIIDESGMPKERFSAEFPKEGPSILRIQQVVRGDSAAYFCASSPGESGAGELFFGEGSRLTVL.

The chain links TRBV29-1 to TRBJ2-7; maybe TRBD1 (5 bases). V shed 0 bases and J shed 2 bases, with 11 bases lying between them. The CDR3 runs to 14 residues. The germline V gene encodes CDR1 SQVTM and CDR2 ANQGSEA. The CDR3 nucleotides read TGCAGCGTTGAAGATCAGAACAGGCCCTACGAGCAGTACTTC. It encodes CSVEDQNRPYEQYF.

The chain recombines TRBV6-1 with TRBJ1-3; 7 nucleotides align to TRBD1. Trimming at V came to 5 bases and at J to 3 bases, leaving 4 bases not matched to a gene. Germline V gene sequence: CDR1 MNHNS, CDR2 SASEGT. The CDR3 spans 14 residues. CDR3 DNA: TGTGCCAGCAGTCCCCAGGGGGTTGGAAACACCATATATTTT. Amino acid sequence: CASSPQGVGNTIYF.

The rearrangement uses TRBV18 and TRBJ2-7; 7 nucleotides line up with TRBD1. The CDR3 runs 15 residues. From germline, CDR1 is KGHSH and CDR2 LQKENI. J gave up 9 bases and V 1 base, and 12 bases lay outside the gene matches. The CDR3 DNA reads as TGTGCCAGCTCACCACAGGGGGCGACATTAGGGGGGCAGTACTTC. Its translation is CASSPQGATLGGQYF. Based on the CDR3 plus reference TRBV18 and TRBJ2-7, the full variable domain is NAGVMQNPRHLVRRRGQEARLRCSPMKGHSHVYWYRQLPEEGLKFMVYLQKENIIDESGMPKERFSAEFPKEGPSILRIQQVVRGDSAAYFCASSPQGATLGGQYFGPGTRLTVT.

The chain has TRBV5-4 and TRBJ2-1, with 7 bases aligning to TRBD2. The CDR3 is made up of 14 amino acids. J was trimmed by 8 bases and V by 4 bases; bases with no gene match: 9. Germline values: CDR1 SGHNT, CDR2 YYREEE (reference sequence). The CDR3 protein is CASSHGLGLYEQFF. For the CDR3, the DNA is TGTGCCAGCAGCCATGGACTAGGGCTCTATGAGCAGTTCTTC.

The chain employs TRBV7-6 and TRBJ2-5; 7 positions match TRBD2. The CDR3 sequence is 17 residues long. Trimming cost V 2 bases and J 7 bases; bases outside gene matches: 16. From germline, CDR1 is SGHVS and CDR2 FNYEAQ. CDR3 DNA: TGTGCCAGCAGCTTACGAATTCGGGCGGGAGAAGAGGCGACCCAGTACTTC. Residues: CASSLRIRAGEEATQYF.